This T cell receptor beta chain was recovered during a study of early T cells in non-severe SARS-CoV-2 infection. In the study overall: Bulk RNA taken from unsorted whole blood was sequenced, leaving chains unpaired.

In the library, individual cDNA molecules carried attached unique molecular identifiers. TCRdb redid the calling of the 5' RACE reads with MiXCR, one entry per CDR3 protein. The sample includes approximately 77,000 distinct CDR3 sequences, around 15% of them seen just once. Regarding the study as a whole: Private and CD4 specificities were missed by VDJdb matching, which favored anti-spike CD8 responses.

As regards this clonotype: Its target is not known.

There are 15 residues in the CDR3. J gave up 7 bases and V 3 bases, and 10 bases lay outside the gene matches. The germline gives CDR1 LGHNA, CDR2 YNFKEQ. The source material was whole blood. This rearrangement joins TRBV4-2 to TRBJ1-2; 8 bases line up with TRBD1. This TCR was sampled from an adult who was a healthcare worker with PCR-confirmed SARS-CoV-2 infection or an uninfected control (not recorded which). The CDR3 spells CASSQFGQGEFGYTF. The CDR3 DNA reads as TGTGCCAGCAGCCAGTTTGGACAGGGAGAATTTGGCTACACCTTC.